One and the same sample provided the 12 T cell receptor beta chains below, sequenced in a study of beta chain features in type 1 diabetes. Regarding the study as a whole: People with Type 1 diabetes carried modestly yet significantly shorter TCRB CDR3s in all four CD4+ subsets.

As every portion of the isolated RNA was reverse transcribed, the sequencing read expressed TCRB transcripts. The repertoire was sequenced with immunoSEQ multiplex PCR; TCRdb's copy has only in-frame clones and lacks some. The data show under 350,000 clones, roughly 13% seen once. These receptors have no known antigen. The sample taken for sequencing was naive CD4+ T cells from blood. These receptors were obtained from a man in his thirties or forties with type 1 diabetes.

This clone was seen a few times. The gene calls are TRBV15 and TRBJ2-3, with D tentatively TRBD2 (6 bases). Germline V gene sequence: CDR1 LNHNV, CDR2 YYDKDF (reference sequence). The CDR3 runs 17 residues. V was pared by 0 bases and J by 5 bases, with 18 bases between. CDR3 sequence: CATSRERGRRGGDTQYF. The DNA of the CDR3 is TGTGCCACCAGCAGAGAAAGGGGAAGGCGGGGCGGAGATACGCAGTATTTT.

V gene TRBV27 combines with J gene TRBJ1-2; D gene unclear. V lost 0 bases and J 6 bases, leaving 20 bases between the germline ends. Germline CDR1 is MNHEY and CDR2 is SMNVEV (reference sequence). The CDR3 loop spans 17 amino acids. CDR3 nucleotide sequence: TGTGCCAGCAGTTTATCCCCGGGGTTATTAGGTAGCAATGGCTACACCTTC. It encodes CASSLSPGLLGSNGYTF.

This clone showed up just a few times. This chain connects TRBV2 to TRBJ2-7; 7 nucleotides align to TRBD1. The V gene end was trimmed by 3 bases and the J gene end by 4 bases; junction bases not matched to a gene: 15. This CDR3 comprises 17 residues. Germline CDR1 reads SNHLY; CDR2 reads FYNNEI. As DNA, the CDR3 is TGTGCCAGCAGTGACCTGTCACCCGGGACAGTATTATACGAGCAGTACTTC. Translating it yields CASSDLSPGTVLYEQYF.

In its sample, this clone was seen a few times. The chain couples TRBV7-9 to TRBJ1-1; the D gene is possibly TRBD1 (5 bases). The V gene's germline CDR1 is SEHNR and CDR2 FQNEAQ (reference sequence). Trimming cost V 1 base and J 1 base, with 7 bases left between them. This CDR3 comprises 14 residues. CDR3 in DNA: TGTGCCAGCAGCTTAGTCCAGGGGAACACTGAAGCTTTCTTT. Encoded protein: CASSLVQGNTEAFF. Drawing the rest from reference TRBV7-9 and TRBJ1-1, the complete variable domain is DTGVSQNPRHKITKRGQNVTFRCDPISEHNRLYWYRQTLGQGPEFLTYFQNEAQLEKSRLLSDRFSAERPKGSFSTLEIQRTEQGDSAMYLCASSLVQGNTEAFFGQGTRLTVV.

This clone was seen only a few times. Other nucleotide sequences in the sample specify the same CDR3. This chain joins TRBV18 and TRBJ2-1; TRBD1 aligns across 9 bases. Germline V gives CDR1 KGHSH, CDR2 LQKENI. Losses at the gene ends were 6 bases for V and 4 bases for J; bases not matched to a gene: 7. CDR3 length equals 15 residues. CDR3 region: CASSPGTGLYNEQFF. In DNA, the CDR3 is TGTGCCAGCTCGCCCGGGACAGGGTTGTACAATGAGCAGTTCTTC.

This chain links TRBV28 with TRBJ2-7; D is possibly TRBD1 (6 bases). Germline V gives CDR1 MDHEN, CDR2 SYDVKM. V lost 11 bases and J 5 bases, leaving 19 bases between the germline ends. This CDR3 comprises 13 residues. This chain's CDR3 is CAAGAESVHEQYF. The CDR3 nucleotides are TGTGCCGCAGGGGCAGAATCCGTCCACGAGCAGTACTTC.

The chain couples TRBV5-1 to TRBJ1-3; possible D gene TRBD1, 6 bases. CDR3 length equals 16 residues. Germline values: CDR1 SGHRS, CDR2 YFSETQ. V lost 0 bases and J lost 4, with 14 bases in between. The CDR3 coding sequence is TGCGCCAGCAGCTTGGTAGGGACACGTTTCGGAAACACCATATATTTT. Amino acids: CASSLVGTRFGNTIYF.

The chain combines TRBV4-3 with TRBJ1-1; no firm D call. Per the germline V gene, CDR1 is LGHNA and CDR2 is YSLEER. The CDR3 has 14 amino acids. The V and J ends lost 0 bases and 4 bases respectively, with 9 bases between them. CDR3 in amino acids: CASSQDPRSTEAFF. The CDR3 coding sequence is TGCGCCAGCAGCCAAGATCCCAGGTCCACTGAAGCTTTCTTT.

The gene calls are TRBV19 and TRBJ2-7, with 8 bases lining up with TRBD2. J gave up 5 bases and V 4 bases, and 16 bases lay outside the gene matches. Germline-derived CDR1 and CDR2 are LNHDA and SQIVND (reference sequence). This CDR3 comprises 17 residues. The CDR3 coding sequence is TGTGCCAGTAGTACTACTTCGGGGGGGTCGGTTTTCAACGAGCAGTACTTC. Translating gives CASSTTSGGSVFNEQYF.

Details on this clone: Other DNA variants within this sample encode the same CDR3. CDR3 bases: TGTGCCAGCAGTTTCTTGTACGAGCAGTACTTC. This translates into CASSFLYEQYF. The chain couples TRBV28 to TRBJ2-7; D remains unclear. Germline CDR1 is MDHEN and CDR2 is SYDVKM. The CDR3 covers 11 residues. V lost 3 bases to trimming and J lost 4 bases, with 4 bases between them.

The chain is built from TRBV28 and TRBJ2-3, with 10 bases aligning to TRBD2. The junction had 5 bases not matched to a gene; V was cut back by 4 bases and J by 4 bases. This CDR3 contains 15 residues. Germline values: CDR1 MDHEN, CDR2 SYDVKM. The CDR3 loop reads CASSSLAGVPDTQYF. The CDR3 DNA is TGTGCCAGCAGTTCCCTAGCGGGAGTGCCAGATACGCAGTATTTT.

The chain has TRBV5-6 and TRBJ2-2, with TRBD1 matching 7 bases. This CDR3 comprises 15 residues. CDR1 and CDR2 from the germline V gene are SGHDT and YYEEEE. Trimming removed 3 bases from V and 5 bases from J; junction bases left unmatched: 7. The CDR3 spells CASSSPAGGTGELFF. The CDR3 DNA reads as TGTGCCAGCAGCTCCCCGGCAGGGGGAACCGGGGAGCTGTTTTTT.